These T cell receptor beta chains were read from a single sample in a study of T cell responses to AZD1222 COVID-19 vaccine. TCRdb's table, derived via immunoSEQ multiplex PCR, lists solely in-frame clones and lacks some. Of around 140,000 clones in the sample, over 90% are singletons; the top ten hold 1.5% to 2%. Sample: peripheral blood, taken on day 0 of AZD1222 vaccination. All receptors come from an adult in good health. Each CDR3 is given with its conserved first and last residue. Each record gives: CDR3 DNA, CDR3 protein, V gene, clone size, J gene, D gene. A D gene is named only where the DNA matches it firmly. The size field is filled for only some rows; it gives once, few, many or a size class.

CDR3 DNA: TGTGCCAGCAGCGCAGGGCCGCTTTATAGCAATCAGCCCCAGCATTTT
CDR3 protein: CASSAGPLYSNQPQHF
V gene: TRBV5-5
clone size: once
J gene: TRBJ1-5
D gene: .

CDR3 DNA: TGTGCCAGTAGTGGGCCGGGAGGCCGATCCTACGAGCAGTACTTC
CDR3 protein: CASSGPGGRSYEQYF
V gene: TRBV19
clone size: .
J gene: TRBJ2-7
D gene: TRBD2

CDR3 DNA: TGTGCCAGCAGCGCAAACAAGCAGGGAGGACGGTTCTTC
CDR3 protein: CASSANKQGGRFF
V gene: TRBV7-2
clone size: .
J gene: TRBJ2-1
D gene: .

CDR3 DNA: TGTGCCACCAGCAGAGGGCCGGGACAGGGGGCTCTACGAGCTTTCTTT
CDR3 protein: CATSRGPGQGALRAFF
V gene: TRBV15
clone size: .
J gene: TRBJ1-1
D gene: TRBD1

CDR3 DNA: TGTGCCAGCAGCCCTCAACTCGAGACCCAGTACTTC
CDR3 protein: CASSPQLETQYF
V gene: TRBV11-2
clone size: .
J gene: TRBJ2-5
D gene: .

CDR3 DNA: TGTGCCAGCAGCTTAAAAAGGAACACTGAAGCTTTCTTT
CDR3 protein: CASSLKRNTEAFF
V gene: TRBV11-3
clone size: .
J gene: TRBJ1-1
D gene: .

CDR3 DNA: TGTGCCAGCAGCTTACCCCGACCAGGGAACACTGAAGCTTTCTTT
CDR3 protein: CASSLPRPGNTEAFF
V gene: TRBV11-1
clone size: .
J gene: TRBJ1-1
D gene: .

CDR3 DNA: TGTGCCAGCAGCGTAGTCCCGGGGAATTTGGGCTATGGCTACACCTTC
CDR3 protein: CASSVVPGNLGYGYTF
V gene: TRBV9
clone size: .
J gene: TRBJ1-2
D gene: .

CDR3 DNA: TGTGCCAGCAGCCACCCCACCGGGAGACAGTTCTTC
CDR3 protein: CASSHPTGRQFF
V gene: TRBV7-9
clone size: .
J gene: TRBJ2-1
D gene: .

CDR3 DNA: TGTGCCAGCAGTGGTCCAGGGGGCTATGGCTACACCTTC
CDR3 protein: CASSGPGGYGYTF
V gene: TRBV28
clone size: .
J gene: TRBJ1-2
D gene: TRBD1

CDR3 DNA: TGTGCCAGCAGCTTATCTGGTTCCTACGAGCAGTACTTC
CDR3 protein: CASSLSGSYEQYF
V gene: TRBV11-3
clone size: .
J gene: TRBJ2-7
D gene: .

CDR3 DNA: TGTGCCTCCAAGGGCGGGGACTCTGGAAACACCATATATTTT
CDR3 protein: CASKGGDSGNTIYF
V gene: TRBV19
clone size: .
J gene: TRBJ1-3
D gene: .

CDR3 DNA: TGTGCCAGCAGTGATCCTCTGGGGAGGCACGAGCAGTACTTC
CDR3 protein: CASSDPLGRHEQYF
V gene: TRBV25-1
clone size: .
J gene: TRBJ2-7
D gene: .

CDR3 DNA: TGTGCCAGCAGCCCGCTTCTGCTCTCCTATAATTCACCCCTCCACTTT
CDR3 protein: CASSPLLLSYNSPLHF
V gene: TRBV7-9
clone size: .
J gene: TRBJ1-6
D gene: .

CDR3 DNA: TGTGCCAGCAGCTCCACACACACCGCAACTAATGAAAAACTGTTTTTT
CDR3 protein: CASSSTHTATNEKLFF
V gene: TRBV5-4
clone size: few
J gene: TRBJ1-4
D gene: .

CDR3 DNA: TGTGCCAGCTCACCAGCAGGGAATCATGGCTACACCTTC
CDR3 protein: CASSPAGNHGYTF
V gene: TRBV18
clone size: .
J gene: TRBJ1-2
D gene: .

CDR3 DNA: TGTGCCAGCAGCACGGACAGGGTCTTAGGAAACACCATATATTTT
CDR3 protein: CASSTDRVLGNTIYF
V gene: TRBV11-2
clone size: .
J gene: TRBJ1-3
D gene: TRBD1

CDR3 DNA: TGTGCCACCAGTGATCCCCGTCTGCTAGCGGGAGACGAGCAGTTCTTC
CDR3 protein: CATSDPRLLAGDEQFF
V gene: TRBV24-1
clone size: few
J gene: TRBJ2-1
D gene: TRBD2

CDR3 DNA: TGTGCCAGCAGCTTAGAAGTAGCGGGAGTAGGCTACGAGCAGTACTTC
CDR3 protein: CASSLEVAGVGYEQYF
V gene: TRBV7-2
clone size: .
J gene: TRBJ2-7
D gene: TRBD2

CDR3 DNA: TGTGCCAGTAGACCTATCGGGGACAGGGCAAATGAAAAACTGTTTTTT
CDR3 protein: CASRPIGDRANEKLFF
V gene: TRBV19
clone size: .
J gene: TRBJ1-4
D gene: TRBD1

CDR3 DNA: TGTGCCAGCAGCCAAGCACGGGGCACTGAAGCTTTCTTT
CDR3 protein: CASSQARGTEAFF
V gene: TRBV3-1/TRBV3-2
clone size: .
J gene: TRBJ1-1
D gene: .

CDR3 DNA: TGTGCCAGCAGCCAATCTCGGGACCTGGGACTGTTTTTT
CDR3 protein: CASSQSRDLGLFF
V gene: TRBV16
clone size: .
J gene: TRBJ1-4
D gene: .

CDR3 DNA: TGTGCCAGCAGCCAAGAACGCAGAGGCACTGAAGCTTTCTTT
CDR3 protein: CASSQERRGTEAFF
V gene: TRBV4-2
clone size: .
J gene: TRBJ1-1
D gene: .

CDR3 DNA: TGTGCCAGCAGCTCCGGGACAGGGGGCATTATTTCACCCCTCCACTTT
CDR3 protein: CASSSGTGGIISPLHF
V gene: TRBV11-2
clone size: .
J gene: TRBJ1-6
D gene: TRBD1

CDR3 DNA: TGCGCCAGCAGCTTGTGGGGACTCACAGATACGCAGTATTTT
CDR3 protein: CASSLWGLTDTQYF
V gene: TRBV5-1
clone size: .
J gene: TRBJ2-3
D gene: .

CDR3 DNA: TGTGCCAGCAGCTTAGTTGCGGGGGGGCCAAGAGATACGCAGTATTTT
CDR3 protein: CASSLVAGGPRDTQYF
V gene: TRBV7-3
clone size: .
J gene: TRBJ2-3
D gene: TRBD2

CDR3 DNA: TGTGCCAGCACCCCAGGGGCAACTAACTATGGCTACACCTTC
CDR3 protein: CASTPGATNYGYTF
V gene: TRBV28
clone size: .
J gene: TRBJ1-2
D gene: .

CDR3 DNA: TGTGCCAGCAGTGAATATTGGACAGACTATGGCTACACCTTC
CDR3 protein: CASSEYWTDYGYTF
V gene: TRBV25-1
clone size: .
J gene: TRBJ1-2
D gene: .